The T cell receptor (beta chain) under discussion was sequenced for a study of T cells in Graves' hyperthyroidism and ophthalmopathy (dated by TCRdb to between 2017 and 2020). Notes on the research overall: Peripheral blood samples were taken at initial diagnosis, before any treatment was given. The 75 to 100 discovery patients were randomly divided into training and test sets at a 7:3 ratio. Prospective prediction of ophthalmopathy was tested in an independent validation cohort consisting of fewer than 20 hyperthyroidism patients and over 15 patients who later progressed to ophthalmopathy. The paper describes TCR Vbeta CDR3 sequencing of 135 peripheral blood samples, made up of some 40 ophthalmopathy patients, 70 to 75 hyperthyroidism patients and 17 progressor patients. To identify TCR V-J signatures that set the groups apart, the researchers used a discovery cohort of about a hundred patients, made up of roughly 40 with Graves' ophthalmopathy and around 58 with stable Graves' hyperthyroidism. After blood sampling, hyperthyroidism patients were treated with methimazole at a starting dose of 30 mg daily, and ophthalmopathy patients were treated with high-dose intravenous methylprednisolone. The study also compared thyroid tissue and blood T-cell repertoires from about six Graves' hyperthyroidism patients.

The TCR beta CDR3 regions were amplified from the RNA transcripts. For the first round of RT-PCR on the TCR CDR3, the HTBI primer set was used together with the Qiagen OneStep RT-PCR kit. Libraries were constructed in a second round of multiplex PCR, after which size selection and purification were performed. Paired-end sequencing of the libraries was performed with 100 bp reads on an Illumina HiSeq2000. As for the original processing: SOAPnuke was used to process the raw data, removing reads that contained adapters or uncalled bases, had a mean Phred below 15, or lacked an exact match to the constant primer or identifier. High-quality paired reads were merged using COPE v1.2.5, and each unique nucleotide sequence was defined as a clonotype. MiTCR v1.1 was used to align the clonotypes against IMGT TRBV, TRBD and TRBJ reference segments. Analysis was restricted to V-J combinations with a frequency above 0.0001, which covered roughly 99% of repertoires. The TCS score was defined as the ratio of F50 (clonal expansion) to E x V (chaos), calculated using BLOSUM62-based TCRdist between CDR3 peptides within each V-J. Welch's t-statistics and random forest reduced just over 500 V-J features to about 13, which were used in a naive Bayes classifier (R e1071). Thyroid-blood repertoire similarity was quantified with the Morisita-Horn index. Using fastp at Q25 and MiXCR, TCRdb reprocessed the public reads and kept productive beta chains. Identical CDR3 proteins give one entry, which carries the most common genes and DNA. Clone size and V and J calls follow TCRdb, not the original study. The sample yields hundreds of thousands of distinct CDR3 sequences; roughly 15% were counted once. 3.5% to 4.5% of the sample belongs to the ten largest clones.

The CDR3 goes from the cysteine to the phenylalanine over 14 residues. Solely the CDR3 DNA is kept, with 42 bases framed from the first base. V and J are truncated by 1 base and 0 bases respectively, leaving an intervening sequence of 7 bases. The germline V gene encodes CDR1 MNHEY and CDR2 SVGEGT. There are many counts of this clonotype. This clone's antigen is unknown. No much larger clone is present one base from it, and per-base qualities are unavailable. What the study reported, not specific to this receptor: In validation, the model predicted progression to ophthalmopathy with approximately 71% sensitivity and less than 80% specificity, a median of 6.5 months before onset. Ophthalmopathy was separated from stable hyperthyroidism by a 13 V-J signature model, with around 88% sensitivity and approximately 81% specificity obtained in cross-validation and 80%/75% obtained in testing. Sample size was not statistically predetermined, and blinding of investigators to group allocation was not performed. Blood samples also contained most of the expanded thyroid clonotypes (frequency above 0.001), which suggests that blood repertoires may reflect thyroid immune responses.

In the ophthalmopathy patients, disease was moderately to severely active, with a Clinical Activity Score of 3 or more, a NOSPECS grade of 4 or more, and a duration of less than 3 months. Any patient with an uncontrolled infection, another autoimmune disease, pregnancy or lactation was excluded. Clinical symptoms, serum thyroxine and TRAb, thyroid ultrasound, and orbital computed tomography formed the basis for the diagnoses. PBMCs were isolated from about 10 ml of fresh peripheral blood by Ficoll-Paque density gradient centrifugation. Trizol reagent was used to extract total RNA, and RNA quality was then checked on an Agilent 2100 Bioanalyzer.

Sequencing was done on a sample of blood. This TCR came from a woman aged 40 to 50 with Graves' ophthalmopathy. The V and J genes are TRBV6-2 or TRBV6-3 and TRBJ2-7, with TRBD1 as a weak D call on 6 bases. The nucleotides are TGTGCCAGCAGTTACTTGGACAGCTCCTACGAGCAGTACTTC. Translated, it gives CASSYLDSSYEQYF.